A single sample gave rise to the 12 T cell receptor beta chains below, sequenced in a study of shared clonotypes between healthy human individuals. Only in-frame clones appear in the TCRdb table, and some are missing; sequencing was by immunoSEQ multiplex PCR. The table has around 1.4 million clones, about 98.5% seen once. The specimen sequenced was naive CD4+ T cells sorted from blood. Regarding subset: CD45RA+ positively selected. These receptors were collected from a man aged 25 to 45 in good health.

The chain couples TRBV11-1 to TRBJ1-1; no clear D. CDR3 size: 13 residues. V lost 2 bases to trimming and J lost 4 bases, with 8 bases between them. The V gene's germline CDR1 is SGHAT and CDR2 FQDESV (reference sequence). This chain's CDR3 is CASSLRLGTEAFF. CDR3 in DNA: TGTGCCAGCAGCTTAAGACTTGGCACTGAAGCTTTCTTT.

As to this clone: Other DNA sequences of this sample code for an identical CDR3. The V call is TRBV5-1, the J call TRBJ1-5; 7 bases line up with TRBD1. With 4 bases clipped from V and 4 bases from J, the junction kept 5 bases outside the gene matches. Germline-derived CDR1 and CDR2 are SGHRS and YFSETQ. The CDR3 covers 14 residues. The CDR3 region has the DNA TGCGCCAGCAGCCCGGGACAGCCTAATCAGCCCCAGCATTTT. Its translation is CASSPGQPNQPQHF.

The chain recombines TRBV27 with TRBJ1-5; D unclear. Germline CDR1 is MNHEY and CDR2 is SMNVEV (reference sequence). CDR3 length equals 16 residues. Trimming removed 6 bases from V and 0 bases from J, with 15 bases in between. The CDR3 is CASREDSDYSNQPQHF. The CDR3 DNA is TGTGCCAGCAGGGAGGATTCGGACTATAGCAATCAGCCCCAGCATTTT.

The chain is built from TRBV19 and TRBJ1-4; TRBD1 might be the D (5 bases). Germline V lookup: CDR1 LNHDA, CDR2 SQIVND (reference sequence). With 3 bases removed from V and 3 bases from J, the gap between germline ends came to 11 bases. This CDR3 has 15 residues. The CDR3, as DNA: TGTGCCAGTAGTATCGCCGGGACCTCTAATGAAAAACTGTTTTTT. Its translation: CASSIAGTSNEKLFF.

V is TRBV2 and J is TRBJ1-5; D may be TRBD1 (5 bases). V shed 6 bases and J shed 1 base, with 10 bases lying between them. The CDR3 has 14 residues. The germline V gene encodes CDR1 SNHLY and CDR2 FYNNEI. DNA for the CDR3: TGTGCCAGCAGGGACAATGGGAGCAATCAGCCCCAGCATTTT. Protein: CASRDNGSNQPQHF.

As regards this clone: Other DNA sequences from this sample encode an identical CDR3 as well. The rearrangement joins TRBV5-6 to TRBJ1-5; 7 nucleotides line up with TRBD1. The CDR3 is 14 residues long. Trimming at V came to 0 bases and at J to 4 bases, leaving 1 base not matched to a gene. Per the germline V gene, CDR1 is SGHDT and CDR2 is YYEEEE. The CDR3 coding sequence is TGTGCCAGCAGCTTGGGGGACAGAAATCAGCCCCAGCATTTT. As protein: CASSLGDRNQPQHF.

This chain links TRBV29-1 with TRBJ2-7; 13 nucleotides line up with TRBD2. This CDR3 has 15 residues. Germline CDR1 reads SQVTM; CDR2 reads ANQGSEA. The trim removed 4 bases at V and 1 base at J, leaving 4 bases unmatched. The CDR3 DNA is TGCAGCGTTGGGACTAGCGGGAGTGGTTCCTACGAGCAGTACTTC. Its translation: CSVGTSGSGSYEQYF.

This chain links TRBV5-8 with TRBJ2-3, with D unclear. The CDR3 contains 13 residues. From germline, CDR1 is SGHTS and CDR2 YDEGEE. The V end was cut by 0 bases, the J end by 4 bases, with 6 bases between. As DNA, the CDR3 is TGTGCCAGCAGCTTGGTCCAGCCAGATACGCAGTATTTT. Its translation: CASSLVQPDTQYF.

The chain carries TRBV6-6 and TRBJ1-3; D ambiguous. Germline CDR1 and CDR2: MNHNY and SVGAGI (reference sequence). The CDR3 totals 16 residues. V lost 4 bases to trimming and J lost 0 bases, with 13 bases between them. The CDR3 is CASSSLRGSSGNTIYF. The CDR3 region has the DNA TGTGCCAGCAGTTCCCTACGAGGAAGCTCTGGAAACACCATATATTTT.

In this sample, this clone turned up once. J is TRBJ2-5 and V is TRBV5-6, with D tentatively TRBD2 (5 bases). V was trimmed by 1 base and J by 3 bases, leaving 16 bases between them. The CDR3 is 16 residues long. Per germline, CDR1 SGHDT and CDR2 YYEEEE. In DNA, the CDR3 is TGTGCCAGCAGCTTGATACTTTACCTCGGGGAAGAGACCCAGTACTTC. Amino acids: CASSLILYLGEETQYF.

The chain has TRBV5-1 and TRBJ1-4; a possible D gene is TRBD1 (5 bases). The CDR3 length is 13 residues. V was clipped by 5 bases and J by 7 bases, with 12 bases between them. CDR1 SGHRS and CDR2 YFSETQ come from the germline V gene. In DNA, the CDR3 is TGCGCCAGCAGAAATCAGGGAGGTGAAAAACTGTTTTTT. Protein: CASRNQGGEKLFF. Looking up the rest from reference TRBV5-1 and TRBJ1-4 gives the full variable domain: KAGVTQTPRYLIKTRGQQVTLSCSPISGHRSVSWYQQTPGQGLQFLFEYFSETQRNKGNFPGRFSGRQFSNSRSEMNVSTLELGDSALYLCASRNQGGEKLFFGSGTQLSVL.

The chain combines TRBV28 with TRBJ2-1, with D perhaps TRBD2 (6 bases). This CDR3 spans 15 amino acids. CDR1 is MDHEN and CDR2 is SYDVKM in the germline V gene. With 6 bases removed from V and 0 bases from J, the gap between germline ends came to 12 bases. The DNA for the CDR3 is TGTGCCAGCAGGGGACTGGGGGGCTCCTACAATGAGCAGTTCTTC. It encodes CASRGLGGSYNEQFF.